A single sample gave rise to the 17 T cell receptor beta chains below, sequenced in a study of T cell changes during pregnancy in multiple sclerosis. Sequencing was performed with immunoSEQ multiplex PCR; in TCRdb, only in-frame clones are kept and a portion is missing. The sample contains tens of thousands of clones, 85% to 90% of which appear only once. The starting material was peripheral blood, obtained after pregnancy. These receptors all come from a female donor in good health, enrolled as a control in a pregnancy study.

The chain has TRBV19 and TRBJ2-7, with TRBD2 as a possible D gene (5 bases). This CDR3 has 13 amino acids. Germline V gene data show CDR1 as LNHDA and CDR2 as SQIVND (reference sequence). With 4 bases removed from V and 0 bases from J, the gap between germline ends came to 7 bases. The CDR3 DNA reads TGTGCCAGTAGTACGGGGTTCTCCTACGAGCAGTACTTC. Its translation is CASSTGFSYEQYF.

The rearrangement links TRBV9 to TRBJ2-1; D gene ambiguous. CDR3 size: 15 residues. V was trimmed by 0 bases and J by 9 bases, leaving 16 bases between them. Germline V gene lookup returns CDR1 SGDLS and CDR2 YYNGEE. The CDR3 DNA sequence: TGTGCCAGCAGCGTAGGGGCCCTAACAGATCCTGAGCAGTTCTTC. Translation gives CASSVGALTDPEQFF.

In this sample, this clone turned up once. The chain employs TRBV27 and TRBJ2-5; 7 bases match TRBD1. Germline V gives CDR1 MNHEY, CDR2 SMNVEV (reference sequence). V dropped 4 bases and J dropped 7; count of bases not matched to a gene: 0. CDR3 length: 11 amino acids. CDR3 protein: CASSSGGTQYF. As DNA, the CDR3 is TGTGCCAGCAGTTCAGGGGGGACCCAGTACTTC.

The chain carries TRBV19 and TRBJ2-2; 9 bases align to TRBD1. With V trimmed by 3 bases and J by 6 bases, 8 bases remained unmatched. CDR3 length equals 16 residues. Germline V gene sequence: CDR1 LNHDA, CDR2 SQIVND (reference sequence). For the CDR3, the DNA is TGTGCCAGTAGTATCCATTTGGGACAGGGTTCCGGGGAGCTGTTTTTT. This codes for CASSIHLGQGSGELFF.

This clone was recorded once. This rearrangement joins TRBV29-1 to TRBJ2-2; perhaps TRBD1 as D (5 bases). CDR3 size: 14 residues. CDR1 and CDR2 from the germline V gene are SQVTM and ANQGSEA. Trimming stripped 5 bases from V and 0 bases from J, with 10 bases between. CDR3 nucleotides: TGCAGCGTTCAGGGTCGGGCGAACACCGGGGAGCTGTTTTTT. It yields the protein CSVQGRANTGELFF.

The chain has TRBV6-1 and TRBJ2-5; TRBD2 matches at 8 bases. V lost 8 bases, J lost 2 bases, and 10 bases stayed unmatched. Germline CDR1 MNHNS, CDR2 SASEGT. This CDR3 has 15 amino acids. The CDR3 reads CASAKQGTRQETQYF. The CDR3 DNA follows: TGTGCCAGCGCCAAGCAAGGGACTAGGCAAGAGACCCAGTACTTC.

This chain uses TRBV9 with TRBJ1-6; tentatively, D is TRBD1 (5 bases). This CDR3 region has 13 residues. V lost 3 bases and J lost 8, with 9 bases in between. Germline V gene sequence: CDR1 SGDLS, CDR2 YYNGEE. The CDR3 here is CASSGDRDSPLHF. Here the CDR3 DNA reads TGTGCCAGCAGCGGCGACAGAGATTCACCCCTCCACTTT.

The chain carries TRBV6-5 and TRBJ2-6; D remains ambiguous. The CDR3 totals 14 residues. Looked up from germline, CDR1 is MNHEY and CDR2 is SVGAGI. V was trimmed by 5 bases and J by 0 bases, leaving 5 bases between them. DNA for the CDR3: TGTGCCAGCAGTCCGGTCTCTGGGGCCAACGTCCTGACTTTC. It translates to CASSPVSGANVLTF.

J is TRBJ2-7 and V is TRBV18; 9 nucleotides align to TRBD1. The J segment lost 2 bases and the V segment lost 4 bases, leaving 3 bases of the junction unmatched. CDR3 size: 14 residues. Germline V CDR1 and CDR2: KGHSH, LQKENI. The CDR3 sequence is CASSLDRGPYEQYF. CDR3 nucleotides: TGTGCCAGCTCACTGGACAGGGGTCCCTACGAGCAGTACTTC.

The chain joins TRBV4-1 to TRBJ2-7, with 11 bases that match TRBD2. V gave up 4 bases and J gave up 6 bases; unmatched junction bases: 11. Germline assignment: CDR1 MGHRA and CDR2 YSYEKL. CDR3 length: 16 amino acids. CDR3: CASSLRASGGWFEQYF. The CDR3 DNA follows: TGCGCCAGCAGCCTCCGGGCTAGCGGGGGGTGGTTCGAGCAGTACTTC.

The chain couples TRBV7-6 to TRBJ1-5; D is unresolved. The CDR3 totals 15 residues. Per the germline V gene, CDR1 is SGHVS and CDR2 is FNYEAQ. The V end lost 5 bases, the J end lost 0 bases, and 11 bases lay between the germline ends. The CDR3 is CASSREKNSNQPQHF. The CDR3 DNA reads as TGTGCCAGCAGCCGAGAGAAGAATAGCAATCAGCCCCAGCATTTT.

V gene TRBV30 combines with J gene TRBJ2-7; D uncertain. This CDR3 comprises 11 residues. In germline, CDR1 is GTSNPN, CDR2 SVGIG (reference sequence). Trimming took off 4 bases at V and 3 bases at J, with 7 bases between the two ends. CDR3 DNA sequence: TGTGCCTGGAAGGCAGGCTACGAGCAGTACTTC. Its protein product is CAWKAGYEQYF. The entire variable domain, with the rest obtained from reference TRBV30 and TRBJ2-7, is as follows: SQTIHQWPATLVQPVGSPLSLECTVEGTSNPNLYWYRQAAGRGLQLLFYSVGIGQISSEVPQNLSASRPQDRQFILSSKKLLLSDSGFYLCAWKAGYEQYFGPGTRLTVT.

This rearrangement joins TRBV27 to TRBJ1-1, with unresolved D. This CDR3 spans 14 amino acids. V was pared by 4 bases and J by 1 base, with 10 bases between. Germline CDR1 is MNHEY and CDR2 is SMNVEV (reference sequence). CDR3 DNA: TGTGCCAGCAGTTCCCGAGCCCGGAACACTGAAGCTTTCTTT. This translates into CASSSRARNTEAFF.

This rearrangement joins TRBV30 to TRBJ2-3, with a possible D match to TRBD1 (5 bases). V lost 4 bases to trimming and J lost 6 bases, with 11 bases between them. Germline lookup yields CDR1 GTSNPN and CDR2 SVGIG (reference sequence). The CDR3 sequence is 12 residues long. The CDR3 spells CAWNPRGDTQYF. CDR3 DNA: TGTGCCTGGAATCCTAGGGGTGATACGCAGTATTTT.

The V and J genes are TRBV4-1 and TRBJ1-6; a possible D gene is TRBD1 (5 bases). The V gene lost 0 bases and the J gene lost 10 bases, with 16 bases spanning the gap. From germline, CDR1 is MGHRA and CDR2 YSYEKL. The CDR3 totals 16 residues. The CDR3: CASSQEAQAGKSPLHF. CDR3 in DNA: TGCGCCAGCAGCCAAGAGGCCCAGGCAGGGAAATCACCCCTCCACTTT.

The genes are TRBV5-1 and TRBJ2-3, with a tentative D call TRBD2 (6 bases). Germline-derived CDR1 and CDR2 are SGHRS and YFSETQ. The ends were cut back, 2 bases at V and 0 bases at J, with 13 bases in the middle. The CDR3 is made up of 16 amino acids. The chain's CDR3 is CASSFLDSGSTDTQYF. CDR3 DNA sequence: TGCGCCAGCAGCTTTCTGGATAGCGGCAGCACAGATACGCAGTATTTT.

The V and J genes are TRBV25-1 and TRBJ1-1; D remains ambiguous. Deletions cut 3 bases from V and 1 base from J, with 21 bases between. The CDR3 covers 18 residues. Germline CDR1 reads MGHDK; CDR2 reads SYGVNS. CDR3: CASSDGPTQTFQNTEAFF. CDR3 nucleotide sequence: TGTGCCAGCAGTGACGGTCCTACCCAAACTTTCCAGAACACTGAAGCTTTCTTT.